Listed here are 7 T cell receptor beta chains from one sample, sequenced in a study of cytomegalovirus exposure and HLA in healthy donors. Primers for the PCR totalled 60 Vbeta and 13 Jbeta. Repertoires were generated with immunoSEQ multiplex PCR, while TCRdb's copy carries only in-frame clones and drops some. The table shows about 100,000 clones, with 74% occurring only once. The material sequenced was PBMCs. The receptors originated from a woman between 40 and 55 years old in good health and CMV-seropositive.

With regard to this clone: Distinct nucleotide sequences in the sample also encode this CDR3. The V and J genes are TRBV5-1 and TRBJ2-2, with TRBD1 identical over 9 bases. The CDR3 sequence is 14 residues long. V was clipped by 4 bases and J by 4 bases; unmatched bases: 2. Germline CDR1 is SGHRS and CDR2 is YFSETQ. The CDR3 loop reads CASSPGQGTGELFF. The CDR3 DNA is TGCGCCAGCAGCCCGGGACAGGGCACCGGGGAGCTGTTTTTT. The variable domain in full, completed from reference TRBV5-1 and TRBJ2-2, reads KAGVTQTPRYLIKTRGQQVTLSCSPISGHRSVSWYQQTPGQGLQFLFEYFSETQRNKGNFPGRFSGRQFSNSRSEMNVSTLELGDSALYLCASSPGQGTGELFFGEGSRLTVL.

The genes are TRBV5-6 and TRBJ2-6; D remains ambiguous. CDR3 length equals 15 residues. Germline V gene lookup returns CDR1 SGHDT and CDR2 YYEEEE. Trimming shortened V by 7 bases and J by 0 bases, and 11 bases separated the two germline ends. The CDR3 DNA sequence: TGTGCCAGCCGAGAAGAGATCTCTGGGGCCAACGTCCTGACTTTC. This translates into CASREEISGANVLTF.

In this sample, this clone turned up a few times. The chain employs TRBV9 and TRBJ1-1; 7 nucleotides agree with TRBD1. J lost 4 bases, V lost 0 bases, and 3 bases had no gene match. The CDR3 has 14 residues. In germline, CDR1 is SGDLS, CDR2 YYNGEE. The DNA for the CDR3 is TGTGCCAGCAGCGTAGAGGGGGCAACCACTGAAGCTTTCTTT. It specifies CASSVEGATTEAFF.

The rearrangement links TRBV2 to TRBJ2-7; 9 bases are a match to TRBD2. With V trimmed by 6 bases and J by 7 bases, 10 bases remained unmatched. CDR3 length equals 14 residues. The germline V gene has CDR1 SNHLY and CDR2 FYNNEI. The CDR3 loop is CASRDQAGGGEQYF. In DNA form, the CDR3 reads TGTGCCAGCAGGGACCAAGCGGGGGGAGGGGAGCAGTACTTC.

V is TRBV15 and J is TRBJ2-6; D is unresolved. This CDR3 is built from 16 residues. Germline V lookup: CDR1 LNHNV, CDR2 YYDKDF (reference sequence). Trimming pared 2 bases from V and 2 bases from J, leaving 10 bases between. DNA of the CDR3: TGTGCCACCAGCAGAATGTCGGGTACTGGGGCCAACGTCCTGACTTTC. Residues: CATSRMSGTGANVLTF.

The chain recombines TRBV7-9 with TRBJ1-2; D is undetermined. The CDR3 totals 11 residues. V was shortened by 8 bases and J by 1 base, with 5 bases between the two germline ends. The germline V gene encodes CDR1 SEHNR and CDR2 FQNEAQ (reference sequence). The CDR3 DNA follows: TGTGCCAGCGGCGGTAACTATGGCTACACCTTC. This translates into CASGGNYGYTF.

V and J are TRBV4-3 and TRBJ2-3; no clear D gene. Trimming pared 2 bases from V and 2 bases from J, leaving 5 bases between. CDR3 length: 13 residues. The germline gives CDR1 LGHNA, CDR2 YSLEER. The CDR3 DNA reads TGCGCCAGCAGCCAAACTCACACAGATACGCAGTATTTT. Translation gives CASSQTHTDTQYF.